This TCR beta chain was captured in a study of untreated major depressive disorder (dated by TCRdb to the late 2010s). About the investigation overall: A cross-sectional case-control design was used to compare T cell phenotype and TCR repertoire between antidepressant-free major depressive disorder patients and individually matched non-depressed controls. The TCRbeta sequencing followed up on differences in Vbeta 5.1, Vbeta 11 and Vbeta 22 usage that flow cytometry had shown in the whole cohort.

The Qiagen DNeasy Blood and Tissue Kit was used to extract total genomic DNA from the purified CD4+ T cells. Amplification and sequencing of the TCRbeta CDR3 region, as defined according to IMGT, were carried out with immunoSEQ immunosequencing protocols. In the source study's methods: Raw sequence data were preprocessed by the immunoSEQ service for PCR and sequencing error correction. Data were loaded into the immunoSEQ Analyzer and further analyzed with VDJtools v1.0.7. The paired Wilcoxon signed-rank test was applied to assess differences between patients and controls. Not all clones reach the TCRdb copy of this immuneACCESS table, which keeps in-frame sequences only. Checked studies attribute under half of the gap to unresolved V genes and leave the rest unexplained. V, J and clone size are those of that table, while D and trimming were read from the DNA. The sample table contains 10,000 to 15,000 clones; only one count was recorded for over 90% of them. The ten top clones hold approximately 0.82% of the sample.

For sex, age, current smoking status and body mass index, every depressed patient had a pairwise-matched non-depressed control. European descent was reported for all participants. Patients had a DSM-IV diagnosis of major depressive disorder with a Hamilton Rating Scale for Depression score of at least 18. No psychiatric medication, including antidepressants, had been taken by patients for at least 8 weeks before enrollment. Among the patients, depression severity spanned the moderate-to-severe range. All participants were excluded for major medical conditions, Axis I/II comorbidities, regular medication or illicit drug use, or drinking over 100 g alcohol weekly. About 30 ml of peripheral blood was collected into EDTA tubes from each participant. Using the BD IMag Human CD4 T Lymphocyte Enrichment Set, CD4+ T cells were purified from thawed PBMCs via magnetic negative selection. A purity of around 94% was typically achieved with the CD4+ enrichment method, as confirmed by flow cytometry. A subgroup of a few case-control pairs, chosen blind to chemokine receptor expression and flow-cytometric repertoire skewing results, underwent TCRbeta sequencing. All blood samples were collected in the morning at 8:00 a.m., and PBMCs were isolated by Ficoll-Hypaque gradient centrifugation. Until being assayed, PBMCs were kept in liquid nitrogen after cryopreservation by gradual cooling to -80 degrees C.

On this clone itself: Its cognate antigen has yet to be identified. Base qualities are not recorded, but no much larger clone differs from it by a single base.

Here is what the overall study found, with its caveats: In CD4+ T cells, sequencing confirmed that depressed patients used TRBV05-01 (Vbeta 5.1) more than controls did, with a one-tailed test giving p = 0.040. For the sequencing comparisons, one-tailed planned tests were applied to only three preselected Vbeta families. Because of the strict matching and exclusion criteria, the study sample was comparatively small, which limits how generalizable the findings are. In the sequencing data, TRBV25-01 and TRBV02-01 usage matched the flow-cytometry pattern without reaching statistical significance. The top five TRBV05-01 clones in every sequenced subject were all private clones.

Trimming removed 6 bases from V and 4 bases from J; the gene matches leave 7 bases unexplained. CDR1 and CDR2 are read off the germline V gene (reference sequence) as MNHNY and SVGAGI. There are 15 amino acids in the CDR3, from cysteine to phenylalanine inclusive. Only the CDR3 part of the read is kept: 45 bases, read in frame from the first base. Sequenced: CD4+ T cells from PBMCs. This chain joins TRBV6-6 to TRBJ2-3; 10 central nucleotides agree with TRBD2. This TCR was recovered from a man younger than 40 with major depressive disorder. The CDR3 in this case is CASRSERGGADTQYF. The DNA sequence is TGTGCCAGCAGGTCCGAGCGGGGGGGGGCAGATACGCAGTATTTT.